This T cell receptor beta chain was documented in a study of T cell repertoires in cytomegalovirus infection. TCRdb analysed the reads with MiXCR anew, one entry per CDR3 protein. Altogether hundreds of thousands of distinct CDR3 sequences are present, approximately 32% being singletons, with the ten largest covering 10% to 15%. The CDR3 extends over 17 amino acids. The J segment lost 3 bases and the V segment lost 5 bases, leaving 9 bases of the junction unmatched. Germline values: CDR1 DFQATT, CDR2 SNEGSKA (reference sequence). A note on this clonotype: Its antigen is not known.

Sample: cultured CD8+ T cells from PBMCs, taken from culture after CMV antigen stimulation. J is TRBJ2-1 and V is TRBV20-1, with 14 nucleotides matching TRBD2. The clonotype was recovered from a human donor in good health (CMV status not recorded). Some clones in this sample may be carry-over from other donors' samples. CDR3 nucleotides: TGCAGTGCTCCACTAGGACTAGCGGGGGGCCTCTACAATGAGCAGTTCTTC. Protein sequence: CSAPLGLAGGLYNEQFF.